Shown below are 18 T cell receptor beta chains from a single sample sequenced in a study of T cell clones after liver transplantation. Clones were read by immunoSEQ multiplex PCR, and TCRdb kept only the in-frame ones, dropping some. The repertoire has 50,000 or so clones, more than 65% of them found once; the top ten carry 9.5% to 10%. The input for sequencing was CD4+ T cells from blood, taken around 52 months after liver transplant. The receptors were gathered from a human patient who received a liver transplant. These T cells may partly come from the graft donor.

V gene TRBV28 combines with J gene TRBJ1-1; D is unresolved. The CDR3 has 15 amino acids. Per the germline V gene, CDR1 is MDHEN and CDR2 is SYDVKM. The V end was cut by 5 bases, the J end by 0 bases, with 13 bases between. The CDR3 loop reads CASSAESFMNTEAFF. DNA of the CDR3: TGTGCCAGCAGTGCGGAGAGCTTTATGAACACTGAAGCTTTCTTT.

V usage is TRBV30 and J usage is TRBJ1-6; D is unclear. CDR1 is GTSNPN and CDR2 is SVGIG in the germline V gene (reference sequence). Trimming pared 2 bases from V and 9 bases from J, leaving 14 bases between. CDR3 length equals 14 residues. CDR3: CAWSLAGYTSPLHF. CDR3 in DNA: TGTGCCTGGAGTTTAGCGGGTTACACTTCACCCCTCCACTTT.

This clone occurred a few times. The V and J genes are TRBV6-6 and TRBJ1-1; a possible D gene is TRBD1 (6 bases). Trimming pared 7 bases from V and 1 base from J, leaving 16 bases between. This CDR3 has 15 residues. Germline CDR1 is MNHNY and CDR2 is SVGAGI (reference sequence). The CDR3 loop reads CASIEPSDRNTEAFF. DNA for the CDR3: TGTGCCAGCATCGAACCGTCGGACAGGAACACTGAAGCTTTCTTT.

The chain uses TRBV6-5 and TRBJ2-7; no clear D. Trimming stripped 6 bases from V and 1 base from J, with 16 bases between. Germline V gene lookup returns CDR1 MNHEY and CDR2 SVGAGI. The CDR3 sequence is 15 residues long. This CDR3 is CASSSIRATSYEQYF. In nucleotides, the CDR3 is TGTGCCAGCAGCTCAATTAGAGCGACTTCCTACGAGCAGTACTTC.

The V gene is TRBV9, the J gene TRBJ1-4; D unclear. The CDR3 runs to 13 residues. V lost 8 bases and J 4 bases, leaving 12 bases between the germline ends. Germline CDR1 and CDR2: SGDLS and YYNGEE. In DNA form, the CDR3 reads TGTGCCAGTTCAGAGGTCCTTAATGAAAAACTGTTTTTT. Amino acid sequence: CASSEVLNEKLFF.

The chain uses TRBV9 and TRBJ2-7; maybe TRBD1 (6 bases). The length of the CDR3 is 16 residues. The germline V and J ends were trimmed by 0 bases and 7 bases, with 20 bases remaining between them. Germline assignment: CDR1 SGDLS and CDR2 YYNGEE. The CDR3, as DNA: TGTGCCAGCAGCGTAGTAGCAGGCAGGGGTGTTAGAGAGCAGTACTTC. Protein sequence: CASSVVAGRGVREQYF.

This clone showed up just a few times. Relative to the germline gene, one junction end is altered; a read error may explain this. The chain has TRBV14 and TRBJ2-7; D is possibly TRBD1 (5 bases). This CDR3 contains 12 residues. Germline CDR1 is SGHDN and CDR2 is FVKESK. CDR3 protein: CASSQPRQPLSF. The CDR3 nucleotides are TGTGCCAGCAGCCAACCCCGACAGCCACTATCCTTC. Based on the CDR3 plus reference TRBV14 and TRBJ2-7, the full variable domain is EAGVTQFPSHSVIEKGQTVTLRCDPISGHDNLYWYRRVMGKEIKFLLHFVKESKQDESGMPNNRFLAERTGGTYSTLKVQPAELEDSGVYFCASSQPRQPLSFGPGTRLTVT.

The chain uses TRBV11-2 and TRBJ1-6; D remains ambiguous. CDR3 length: 12 amino acids. Germline CDR1 is SGHAT and CDR2 is FQNNGV. Trimming removed 4 bases from V and 7 bases from J, with 5 bases in between. The CDR3 region has the DNA TGTGCCAGCAGCTCTGGGAATTCACCCCTCCACTTT. It yields the protein CASSSGNSPLHF.

The gene calls are TRBV27 and TRBJ1-5; 7 bases are a match to TRBD1. The V segment lost 4 bases and the J segment 10 bases; nucleotides outside the gene matches: 10. The CDR3 spans 14 residues. Germline V gene lookup returns CDR1 MNHEY and CDR2 SMNVEV (reference sequence). CDR3 sequence (DNA): TGTGCCAGCAGTTCCAACAGGGGCCAGGGACCCCAGCATTTT. Translation gives CASSSNRGQGPQHF.

The rearrangement joins TRBV5-4 to TRBJ2-3, with D hard to call. This CDR3 has 15 residues. Germline CDR1 SGHNT, CDR2 YYREEE (reference sequence). Trimming removed 4 bases from V and 3 bases from J, with 15 bases in between. CDR3 sequence reads: CASSDGPSATDTQYF. CDR3 DNA sequence: TGTGCCAGCAGCGATGGGCCTAGTGCGACAGATACGCAGTATTTT.

This clone was counted a few times. This chain joins TRBV28 and TRBJ1-2; perhaps TRBD1 as D (6 bases). Looked up from germline, CDR1 is MDHEN and CDR2 is SYDVKM. The CDR3 loop spans 12 amino acids. V was clipped by 8 bases and J by 2 bases, with 9 bases between them. The CDR3 protein is CASGGANYGYTF. CDR3 nucleotide sequence: TGTGCCAGCGGGGGGGCGAACTATGGCTACACCTTC.

V gene TRBV7-3 combines with J gene TRBJ1-4; 10 positions match TRBD1. The germline CDR1 and CDR2 sequences are SGHTA and FQGTGA. J was trimmed by 6 bases and V by 5 bases; bases with no gene match: 6. The CDR3 sequence is 15 residues long. The CDR3 loop reads CASSLSGTGDEKLFF. CDR3 nucleotides: TGTGCCAGCAGCCTCTCCGGGACAGGGGATGAAAAACTGTTTTTT.

This chain joins TRBV6-6 and TRBJ1-5; TRBD1 might be the D (5 bases). Trimming shortened V by 7 bases and J by 6 bases, and 16 bases separated the two germline ends. Looked up from germline, CDR1 is MNHNY and CDR2 is SVGAGI (reference sequence). The CDR3 contains 14 residues. This CDR3 reads CASTGTGGGQPQHF. The CDR3 nucleotides are TGTGCCAGCACCGGGACGGGAGGAGGTCAGCCCCAGCATTTT.

The rearrangement uses TRBV27 and TRBJ2-3, with 7 bases fitting TRBD1. Germline values: CDR1 MNHEY, CDR2 SMNVEV (reference sequence). CDR3 size: 15 residues. Trimming at V came to 2 bases and at J to 6 bases, leaving 8 bases not matched to a gene. The CDR3 here is CASSLPGQVRDTQYF. CDR3 sequence (DNA): TGTGCCAGCAGTTTACCTGGACAGGTTCGGGATACGCAGTATTTT.

This chain joins TRBV23-1 and TRBJ1-6; D not resolved. TRBV23-1 is annotated as an ORF whose role is uncertain. This CDR3 is built from 15 residues. The germline V and J ends were trimmed by 6 bases and 10 bases, with 19 bases remaining between them. The CDR3 region is CASSLRTEMGSPLHF. CDR3 bases: TGCGCCAGCAGCCTAAGGACGGAAATGGGATCACCCCTCCACTTT.

This chain uses TRBV5-6 with TRBJ1-1; tentative D call: TRBD1 (6 bases). There are 14 residues in the CDR3. With 2 bases removed from V and 6 bases from J, the gap between germline ends came to 14 bases. Germline V gene sequence: CDR1 SGHDT, CDR2 YYEEEE. Here the CDR3 reads CASSLLTGSAEAFF. The CDR3, as DNA: TGTGCCAGCAGCTTACTAACAGGGAGCGCTGAAGCTTTCTTT.

This clone is labeled medium-sized. The rearrangement joins TRBV28 to TRBJ1-1; D remains ambiguous. Germline V gene sequence: CDR1 MDHEN, CDR2 SYDVKM. The CDR3 has 15 amino acids. V lost 7 bases and J lost 4, with 19 bases in between. CDR3 sequence: CASKGSLGSSTEAFF. In nucleotides, the CDR3 is TGTGCCAGCAAGGGCAGTTTGGGATCGAGCACTGAAGCTTTCTTT.

The chain carries TRBV6-1 and TRBJ2-5, with TRBD1 matching over 10 bases. The CDR3 spans 16 residues. With 3 bases clipped from V and 4 bases from J, the junction kept 8 bases outside the gene matches. CDR1 is MNHNS and CDR2 is SASEGT in the germline V gene. The chain's CDR3 is CASSDGGTGELETQYF. The CDR3, as DNA: TGTGCCAGCAGTGACGGGGGGACAGGGGAGTTAGAGACCCAGTACTTC.